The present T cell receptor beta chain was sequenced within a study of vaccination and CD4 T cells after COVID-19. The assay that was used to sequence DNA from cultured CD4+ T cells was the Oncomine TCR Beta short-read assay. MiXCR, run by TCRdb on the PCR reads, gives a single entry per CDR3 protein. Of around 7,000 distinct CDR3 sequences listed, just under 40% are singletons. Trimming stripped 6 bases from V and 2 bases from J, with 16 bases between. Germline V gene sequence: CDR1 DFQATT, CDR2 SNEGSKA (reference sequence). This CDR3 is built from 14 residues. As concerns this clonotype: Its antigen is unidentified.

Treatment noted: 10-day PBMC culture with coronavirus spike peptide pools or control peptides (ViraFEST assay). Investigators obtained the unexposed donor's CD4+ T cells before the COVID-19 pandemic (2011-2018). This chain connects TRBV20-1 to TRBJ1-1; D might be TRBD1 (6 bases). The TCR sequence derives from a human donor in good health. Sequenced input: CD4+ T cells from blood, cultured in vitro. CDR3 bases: TGCAGTGCGGAGTCACAGGGAATTAACACTGAAGCTTTCTTT. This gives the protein CSAESQGINTEAFF.